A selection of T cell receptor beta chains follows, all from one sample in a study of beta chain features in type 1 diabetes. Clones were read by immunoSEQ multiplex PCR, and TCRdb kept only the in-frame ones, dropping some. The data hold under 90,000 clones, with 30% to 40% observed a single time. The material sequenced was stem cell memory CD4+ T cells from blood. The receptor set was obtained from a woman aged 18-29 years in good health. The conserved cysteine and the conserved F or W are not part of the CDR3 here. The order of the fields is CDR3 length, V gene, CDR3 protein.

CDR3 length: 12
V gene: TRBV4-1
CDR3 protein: ASSQLVTSDIQY

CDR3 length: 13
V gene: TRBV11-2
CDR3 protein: ASSLSQGEFYGYT

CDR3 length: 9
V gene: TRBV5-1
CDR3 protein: ASSLDREQF

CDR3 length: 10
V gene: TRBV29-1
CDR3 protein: SVAFKNTEAF

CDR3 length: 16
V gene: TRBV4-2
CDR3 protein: ASSQDLGIAGEGDTQY

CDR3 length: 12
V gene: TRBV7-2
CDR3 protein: ASSFHGGGNEQY

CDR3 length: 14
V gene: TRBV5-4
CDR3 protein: ASSFRDSGRGYEQY

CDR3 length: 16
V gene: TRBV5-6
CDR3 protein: ASSFTGTGYRYQETQY

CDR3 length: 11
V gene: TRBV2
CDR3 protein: ASSDLAGVEQF

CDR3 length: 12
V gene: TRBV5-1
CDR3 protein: ASREDRAGYEQY

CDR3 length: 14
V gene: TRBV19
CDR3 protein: ASSKNSLSSYNEQF

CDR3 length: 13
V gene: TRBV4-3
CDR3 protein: ASSQSGSWNQPQH

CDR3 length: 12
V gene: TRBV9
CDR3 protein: ASSVANWAGGQF

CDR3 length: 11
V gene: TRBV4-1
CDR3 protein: ASSAPGTAQPY

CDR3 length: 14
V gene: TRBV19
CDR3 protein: ASSTRDRPPVYGYT

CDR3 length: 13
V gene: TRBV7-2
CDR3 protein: ASSLSPGGSETQY

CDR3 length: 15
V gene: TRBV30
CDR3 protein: AWSARPQGAIVYEQY

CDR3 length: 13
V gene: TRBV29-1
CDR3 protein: SGARAGDGTDTQY

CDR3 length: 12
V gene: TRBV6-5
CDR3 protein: ASRGGLRDTEAF

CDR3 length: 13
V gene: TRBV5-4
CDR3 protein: ASSYSGGVYNEQF

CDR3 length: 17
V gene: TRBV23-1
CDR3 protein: ASSSQGIVPGLGEYEQY

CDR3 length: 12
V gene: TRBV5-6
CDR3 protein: ASSGGRLHYGYT

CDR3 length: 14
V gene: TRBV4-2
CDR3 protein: ASSQDGDRSTDTQY

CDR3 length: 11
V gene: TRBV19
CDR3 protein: ASKSGGQETQY

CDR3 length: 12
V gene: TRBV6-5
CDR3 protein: ASRLDRDNYGYT

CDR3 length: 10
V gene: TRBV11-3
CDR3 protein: ASSFRGNEQY

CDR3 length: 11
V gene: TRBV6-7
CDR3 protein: ASTDAGVTEAF

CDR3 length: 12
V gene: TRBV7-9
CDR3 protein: ASSTIISGNTIY

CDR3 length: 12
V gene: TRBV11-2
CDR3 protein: ASSSPPEEETQY

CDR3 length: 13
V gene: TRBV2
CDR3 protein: ASTRLAVAKNIQY

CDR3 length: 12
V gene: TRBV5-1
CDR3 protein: ASRYPGGGYGYT

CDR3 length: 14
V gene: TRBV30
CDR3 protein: AGKTNRGLRGEKLF

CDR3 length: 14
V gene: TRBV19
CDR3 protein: ASSPLLDRRGSPLH

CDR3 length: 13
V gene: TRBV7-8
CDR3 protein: ASSLAGGITGELF

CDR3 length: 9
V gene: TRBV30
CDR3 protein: AFVRGLEQY

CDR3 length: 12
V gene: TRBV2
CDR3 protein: ATHAGGKGETQY

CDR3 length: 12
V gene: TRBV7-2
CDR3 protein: ASSLLLPRDTQY

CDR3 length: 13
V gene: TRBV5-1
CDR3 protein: ASSLNSGFTDTQY

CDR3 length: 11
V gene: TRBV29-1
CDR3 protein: SGDRGGTGELF

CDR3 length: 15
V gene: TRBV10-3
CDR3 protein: AISDPTSGGPQETQY

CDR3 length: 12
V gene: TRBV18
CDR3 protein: ASSLDRGHTEAF

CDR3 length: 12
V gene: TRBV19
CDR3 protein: ASSTPGQDDIQY

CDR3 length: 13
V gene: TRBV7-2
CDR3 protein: ASSLDPGQTYGYT

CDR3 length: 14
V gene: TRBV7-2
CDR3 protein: ASSLSGSGRGDTQY

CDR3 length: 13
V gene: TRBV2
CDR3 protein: ASSLDRGLLYEQY

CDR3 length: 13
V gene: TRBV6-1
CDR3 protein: ASSEGGSANYGYT

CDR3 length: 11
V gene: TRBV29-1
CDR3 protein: SVAQGNPNEQF

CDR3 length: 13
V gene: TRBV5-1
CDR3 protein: ASSLKSGEDYEQY

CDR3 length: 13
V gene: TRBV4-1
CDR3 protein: ASSGTAQRTDTQY

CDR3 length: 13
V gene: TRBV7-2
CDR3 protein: ASSLGGQGAREQF

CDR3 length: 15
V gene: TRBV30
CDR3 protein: AWSVGVSGGLSYEQY

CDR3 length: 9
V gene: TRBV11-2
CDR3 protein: ASSPEYEQF

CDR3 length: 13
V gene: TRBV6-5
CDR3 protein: ASSGPRDRGYEQY

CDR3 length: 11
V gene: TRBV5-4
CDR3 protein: ASSSQGGTEAF

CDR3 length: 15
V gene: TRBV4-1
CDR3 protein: ASSQDRAGSSYNEQF